A single sample gave rise to the 8 T cell receptor beta chains below, sequenced in a study of shared clonotypes between healthy human individuals. The data were produced by immunoSEQ multiplex PCR, yet TCRdb's version contains in-frame clones alone and is incomplete. The sample includes about 1 million clones, more than 60% seen only once; the top ten take nearly 1.5%. The specimen sequenced was memory CD4+ T cells sorted from blood. Subset given: CD45RA-negative fraction. The receptor set was obtained from a man aged 18 to 29 in good health.

The chain couples TRBV18 to TRBJ1-2, with a tentative D call TRBD1 (5 bases). Germline CDR1 KGHSH, CDR2 LQKENI. Trimming removed 3 bases from V and 10 bases from J, with 24 bases in between. The CDR3 runs to 16 residues. CDR3 residues: CASSPGGEGANRDYTF. The CDR3 DNA is TGTGCCAGCTCACCGGGCGGGGAAGGGGCGAATCGTGACTACACCTTC.

The chain uses TRBV28 and TRBJ2-7; TRBD1 aligns across 12 bases. V shed 4 bases, J shed 2 bases, and the junction held 9 bases outside the gene matches. CDR1 is MDHEN, CDR2 SYDVKM, per germline. CDR3 length: 17 amino acids. CDR3 sequence reads: CASSSPPGQGATYEQYF. The DNA for the CDR3 is TGTGCCAGCAGTTCGCCTCCGGGACAGGGGGCGACCTACGAGCAGTACTTC.

About this clone itself: This sample includes further DNA sequences coding for the same CDR3. The rearrangement links TRBV7-9 to TRBJ1-1; D unclear. Trimming removed 3 bases from V and 2 bases from J, with 7 bases in between. The CDR3 is made up of 13 amino acids. From germline, CDR1 is SEHNR and CDR2 FQNEAQ (reference sequence). In DNA, the CDR3 is TGTGCCAGCAGCTTTAGCCCAAACACTGAAGCTTTCTTT. Residues: CASSFSPNTEAFF.

The chain carries TRBV6-5 and TRBJ1-1; 9 positions agree with TRBD1. V was pared by 5 bases and J by 2 bases, with 6 bases of the junction left unmatched. The CDR3 has 15 amino acids. The V gene's germline CDR1 is MNHEY and CDR2 SVGAGI. CDR3 sequence reads: CASSLPGQGNTEAFF. DNA for the CDR3: TGTGCCAGCAGTCTCCCGGGACAGGGAAACACTGAAGCTTTCTTT.

This chain connects TRBV4-3 to TRBJ1-6; maybe TRBD1 (6 bases). The CDR3 loop spans 15 amino acids. The germline V gene encodes CDR1 LGHNA and CDR2 YSLEER. Trimming removed 0 bases at V and 7 bases at J, with 10 bases between. The CDR3 sequence is CASSQDWQGNSPLHF. The CDR3 region has the DNA TGCGCCAGCAGCCAAGATTGGCAGGGGAATTCACCCCTCCACTTT.

The chain has TRBV29-1 and TRBJ2-3; a possible D gene is TRBD2 (5 bases). The CDR3 covers 14 residues. Germline CDR1 is SQVTM and CDR2 is ANQGSEA. Trimming left V 7 bases short and J 0 bases short, with 14 bases between. CDR3 sequence (DNA): TGCAGCGCCCGGGAAGTAGCTAGCACAGATACGCAGTATTTT. This codes for CSAREVASTDTQYF.

Regarding this clone: Other nucleotide sequences from this sample produce the same CDR3. The genes are TRBV19 and TRBJ2-1; 13 positions match TRBD2. CDR3 length: 16 residues. Per germline, CDR1 LNHDA and CDR2 SQIVND (reference sequence). Trimming took 5 bases from V and 4 from J; bases not matched to a gene: 5. CDR3 residues: CASSGGLAGSYNEQFF. Written as DNA, the CDR3 is TGTGCCAGTAGTGGGGGACTAGCGGGATCTTACAATGAGCAGTTCTTC.

V usage is TRBV27 and J usage is TRBJ2-3, with D possibly TRBD2 on 7 matching bases. This CDR3 spans 14 amino acids. Deletions cut 8 bases from V and 1 base from J, with 13 bases between. CDR1 is MNHEY and CDR2 is SMNVEV in the germline V gene (reference sequence). This chain's CDR3 is CASGRGAGTDTQYF. CDR3 nucleotide sequence: TGTGCCAGCGGACGGGGGGCTGGCACAGATACGCAGTATTTT.